Shown below are 14 T cell receptor beta chains from a single sample sequenced in a study of T-cell memory formation after mild COVID-19. TCRdb used MiXCR to reprocess the 5' RACE reads, holding one entry per CDR3 protein. The table lists about 360,000 distinct CDR3 sequences, approximately 15% of them singletons. The sequencing sample was made of PBMCs or a T cell subset sorted from them (not recorded which). The receptors stem from a man between 18 and 35 years old who had mild COVID-19 (a few samples of this study predate the infection). Cell type and time point are not known.

The gene calls are TRBV4-3 and TRBJ2-5; D unresolved. The CDR3 has 15 amino acids. V was trimmed by 0 bases and J by 5 bases, leaving 13 bases between them. Germline V gives CDR1 LGHNA, CDR2 YSLEER. CDR3: CASSQDRKDWETQYF. Written as DNA, the CDR3 is TGCGCCAGCAGCCAAGATCGAAAGGATTGGGAGACCCAGTACTTC.

This clonotype was recorded a few times. The chain has TRBV11-2 and TRBJ1-1; D is unresolved. Germline V gives CDR1 SGHAT, CDR2 FQNNGV. CDR3 length: 14 residues. V lost 5 bases and J lost 1, with 11 bases in between. The CDR3 loop reads CASSPRPTNTEAFF. In nucleotides, the CDR3 is TGTGCCAGCAGCCCCCGGCCCACGAACACTGAAGCTTTCTTT. Complete variable domain (other parts from reference TRBV11-2 and TRBJ1-1): EAGVAQSPRYKIIEKRQSVAFWCNPISGHATLYWYQQILGQGPKLLIQFQNNGVVDDSQLPKDRFSAERLKGVDSTLKIQPAKLEDSAVYLCASSPRPTNTEAFFGQGTRLTVV.

This clonotype has ten or more counts. The rearrangement joins TRBV20-1 to TRBJ2-7; TRBD1 or TRBD2 may be the D gene (7 bases each). V was cut by 0 bases and J by 3 bases, with 12 bases left in between. The germline CDR1 and CDR2 sequences are DFQATT and SNEGSKA (reference sequence). This CDR3 comprises 14 residues. CDR3 amino acids: CSARDPGGDYEQYF. In nucleotides, the CDR3 is TGCAGTGCTAGAGACCCAGGGGGGGACTACGAGCAGTACTTC.

The rearrangement links TRBV7-9 to TRBJ2-5; maybe TRBD2 (6 bases). Germline assignment: CDR1 SEHNR and CDR2 FQNEAQ (reference sequence). V was shortened by 3 bases and J by 3 bases, with 14 bases between the two germline ends. The CDR3 consists of 15 residues. The chain's CDR3 is CASSFPGGVKETQYF. The CDR3 nucleotides are TGTGCCAGCAGCTTTCCTGGCGGGGTTAAAGAGACCCAGTACTTC.

V is TRBV29-1 and J is TRBJ1-3; 8 nucleotides agree with TRBD1. The V and J ends lost 7 bases and 3 bases, in that order; junction bases with no gene match: 2. This CDR3 spans 12 amino acids. The germline gives CDR1 SQVTM, CDR2 ANQGSEA. The CDR3 DNA sequence: TGCAGCGCTGGACAGGGTGGAAACACCATATATTTT. As protein: CSAGQGGNTIYF.

Only a few counts were recorded for this clonotype. The V and J genes are TRBV7-9 and TRBJ2-1, with D perhaps TRBD2 (6 bases). CDR1 is SEHNR, CDR2 FQNEAQ, per germline (reference sequence). The CDR3 is 16 residues long. Trimming left V 2 bases short and J 7 bases short, with 18 bases between. CDR3 nucleotide sequence: TGTGCCAGCAGCTTACGGACTCTAGCGCTGGGGAATGAGCAGTTCTTC. This encodes CASSLRTLALGNEQFF.

This clonotype has at least ten counts. The V call is TRBV25-1, the J call TRBJ1-2, with 8 positions matching TRBD1. V was clipped by 7 bases and J by 8 bases; unmatched bases: 6. CDR1 and CDR2 (germline): MGHDK, SYGVNS. This CDR3 contains 12 residues. CDR3 sequence: CASMDRADGYTF. As DNA, the CDR3 is TGTGCCAGCATGGACAGGGCGGACGGCTACACCTTC.

J is TRBJ2-1 and V is TRBV5-6; TRBD1 aligns across 9 bases. V shed 4 bases and J 10 bases; nucleotides not matched to a gene: 9. The CDR3 consists of 14 residues. CDR1 SGHDT and CDR2 YYEEEE come from the germline V gene. In DNA form, the CDR3 reads TGTGCCAGCAGCGGGACAGGGTCTGACCTCGAGCAGTTCTTC. This encodes CASSGTGSDLEQFF. The full variable domain, completed using reference TRBV5-6 and TRBJ2-1, is DAGVTQSPTHLIKTRGQQVTLRCSPKSGHDTVSWYQQALGQGPQFIFQYYEEEERQRGNFPDRFSGHQFPNYSSELNVNALLLGDSALYLCASSGTGSDLEQFFGPGTRLTVL.

The chain couples TRBV6-2 or TRBV6-3 to TRBJ2-3; D gene uncertain. The CDR3 is 12 residues long. CDR1 and CDR2 from the germline V gene are MNHEY and SVGEGT. V lost 3 bases to trimming and J lost 6 bases, with 7 bases between them. CDR3 bases: TGTGCCAGCAGTTATCATCCGGATACGCAGTATTTT. Translated: CASSYHPDTQYF.

The V call is TRBV28, the J call TRBJ2-3; weak D call: TRBD1 (6 bases). Trimming took 5 bases from V and 1 from J, leaving 13 bases between them. Germline CDR1 MDHEN, CDR2 SYDVKM. This CDR3 has 15 residues. CDR3 amino acids: CASSPTGEGTDTQYF. CDR3 coding DNA: TGTGCCAGCAGTCCGACAGGAGAGGGCACAGATACGCAGTATTTT.

This clonotype was recorded many times. J is TRBJ1-1 and V is TRBV5-1; a possible D gene is TRBD1 (6 bases). CDR3 length: 14 residues. CDR1 SGHRS and CDR2 YFSETQ come from the germline V gene. Trimming shortened V by 4 bases and J by 2 bases, and 12 bases separated the two germline ends. This CDR3 reads CASSPWGGNTEAFF. The CDR3 region has the DNA TGCGCCAGCAGCCCCTGGGGGGGCAACACTGAAGCTTTCTTT.

This clonotype was seen a few times. This chain connects TRBV20-1 to TRBJ2-7; TRBD2 matches 8 bases. The CDR3 is made up of 15 amino acids. Germline lookup yields CDR1 DFQATT and CDR2 SNEGSKA (reference sequence). V gave up 0 bases and J gave up 2 bases; unmatched junction bases: 6. The CDR3: CSARDKAGAPYEQYV. The CDR3 DNA sequence: TGCAGTGCTAGAGATAAAGCGGGGGCTCCCTACGAGCAGTACGTC.

This clonotype was counted between two and nine times. The CDR3 here is CASSLGAGENQPQHF. In DNA form, the CDR3 reads TGTGCCAGCAGTTTAGGTGCAGGGGAAAATCAGCCCCAGCATTTT. V usage is TRBV27 and J usage is TRBJ1-5; D might be TRBD1 (6 bases). CDR1 and CDR2 (germline): MNHEY, SMNVEV (reference sequence). The length of the CDR3 is 15 residues. Trimming cost V 2 bases and J 4 bases, with 12 bases left between them.

This clonotype occurred a few times. CDR3 sequence (DNA): TGTGCCACCAGTGACCTAGCGGGGGTAGGCGATGAGCAGTTCTTC. Translating gives CATSDLAGVGDEQFF. The chain carries TRBV24-1 and TRBJ2-1; 10 bases agree with TRBD2. The germline CDR1 and CDR2 sequences are KGHDR and SFDVKD. After removal of 4 bases from V and 8 bases from J, the junction contained 7 bases not matched to a gene. CDR3 size: 15 residues.